One and the same sample provided the 17 T cell receptor beta chains below, sequenced in a study of T cell responses to AZD1222 COVID-19 vaccine. This table comes from immunoSEQ multiplex PCR, and its TCRdb copy is limited to in-frame clones, with some not included. This sample's clone table lists about 140,000 clones. Sequenced material: peripheral blood. The receptor set was obtained from an adult in good health.

The chain combines TRBV7-9 with TRBJ1-2, with a possible D match to TRBD1 (6 bases). This CDR3 has 16 amino acids. V gave up 0 bases and J gave up 1 base, with 12 bases separating them. The germline CDR1 and CDR2 sequences are SEHNR and FQNEAQ (reference sequence). For the CDR3, the DNA is TGTGCCAGCAGCTTAGCGGCAGGGGACCTTAACTATGGCTACACCTTC. It yields the protein CASSLAAGDLNYGYTF.

The V and J genes are TRBV5-1 and TRBJ2-1; 13 nucleotides line up with TRBD2. With 4 bases clipped from V and 6 bases from J, the junction kept 4 bases outside the gene matches. From germline, CDR1 is SGHRS and CDR2 YFSETQ. CDR3 length: 15 residues. Written as DNA, the CDR3 is TGCGCCAGCAGCACACTAGCGGGGGGGCCCAATGAGCAGTTCTTC. The encoded protein is CASSTLAGGPNEQFF.

The genes are TRBV11-3 and TRBJ1-1; the D is unclear. Per the germline V gene, CDR1 is SGHNT and CDR2 is YENEEA. V was clipped by 2 bases and J by 1 base, with 5 bases between them. The CDR3 spans 13 residues. The CDR3 DNA sequence: TGTGCCAGCAGCTTAAGGCAGAACACTGAAGCTTTCTTT. Protein product: CASSLRQNTEAFF. Combining the CDR3 with reference TRBV11-3 and TRBJ1-1 gives the whole variable domain EAGVVQSPRYKIIEKKQPVAFWCNPISGHNTLYWYLQNLGQGPELLIRYENEEAVDDSQLPKDRFSAERLKGVDSTLKIQPAELGDSAVYLCASSLRQNTEAFFGQGTRLTVV.

The chain uses TRBV9 and TRBJ1-1; tentative D call: TRBD1 (5 bases). V was cut by 0 bases and J by 1 base, with 7 bases left in between. Germline V gives CDR1 SGDLS, CDR2 YYNGEE. The CDR3 length is 14 residues. The CDR3 DNA reads as TGTGCCAGCAGCGTAGCGACAGAGAACACTGAAGCTTTCTTT. Its protein product is CASSVATENTEAFF.

This sequence joins TRBV5-1 and TRBJ2-5; D unresolved. V was pared by 0 bases and J by 6 bases, with 6 bases between. Looked up from germline, CDR1 is SGHRS and CDR2 is YFSETQ. The CDR3 sequence is 12 residues long. The CDR3 DNA sequence: TGCGCCAGCAGCTTGGTGGCCCAGACCCAGTACTTC. This sequence encodes CASSLVAQTQYF.

The chain joins TRBV7-6 to TRBJ1-3; 7 bases are shared with TRBD1. This CDR3 is built from 17 residues. The trim removed 4 bases at V and 4 bases at J, leaving 13 bases unmatched. Looked up from germline, CDR1 is SGHVS and CDR2 is FNYEAQ. As DNA, the CDR3 is TGTGCCAGCAGCTCCCTACCGACAGGGATCTACGGAAACACCATATATTTT. Its translation: CASSSLPTGIYGNTIYF. The full variable domain, completed using reference TRBV7-6 and TRBJ1-3, is GAGVSQSPRYKVTKRGQDVALRCDPISGHVSLYWYRQALGQGPEFLTYFNYEAQQDKSGLPNDRFSAERPEGSISTLTIQRTEQRDSAMYRCASSSLPTGIYGNTIYFGEGSWLTVV.

The V call is TRBV29-1, the J call TRBJ1-2; tentatively, D is TRBD1 (5 bases). Germline V gene data show CDR1 as SQVTM and CDR2 as ANQGSEA. Between the trimmed V and J ends, which lost 0 bases and 5 bases, there was a span of 16 bases. This CDR3 region has 15 residues. This CDR3 reads CSVEDRGGQLYGYTF. Here the CDR3 DNA reads TGCAGCGTTGAAGATCGGGGAGGACAACTATATGGCTACACCTTC.

This chain uses TRBV19 with TRBJ1-5; D call uncertain. V dropped 2 bases and J dropped 0 bases, with 11 bases sitting between them. The CDR3 runs 16 residues. CDR1 LNHDA and CDR2 SQIVND come from the germline V gene (reference sequence). CDR3 DNA sequence: TGTGCCAGTAGTATAATAGGCAGTTATAGCAATCAGCCCCAGCATTTT. This sequence encodes CASSIIGSYSNQPQHF.

This chain links TRBV11-3 with TRBJ2-2; D gene ambiguous. V dropped 5 bases and J dropped 8 bases, with 15 bases sitting between them. This CDR3 region has 14 residues. The germline V gene has CDR1 SGHNT and CDR2 YENEEA. CDR3 loop: CASSTGPLKGELFF. CDR3 sequence (DNA): TGTGCCAGCAGCACCGGACCTTTAAAAGGGGAGCTGTTTTTT.

The chain employs TRBV28 and TRBJ1-1; tentatively, D is TRBD1 (5 bases). The V end was cut by 7 bases, the J end by 1 base, with 13 bases between. The CDR3 length is 14 residues. Germline assignment: CDR1 MDHEN and CDR2 SYDVKM. CDR3 DNA sequence: TGTGCCAGCAATGCGGGACCGTGGAACACTGAAGCTTTCTTT. Protein product: CASNAGPWNTEAFF.

This chain links TRBV27 with TRBJ1-1; TRBD1 matches 7 bases. This CDR3 has 14 amino acids. Germline V gene sequence: CDR1 MNHEY, CDR2 SMNVEV (reference sequence). With V trimmed by 4 bases and J by 3 bases, 5 bases remained unmatched. CDR3 residues: CASSWDQGDTEAFF. Here the CDR3 DNA reads TGTGCCAGCAGTTGGGATCAGGGGGACACTGAAGCTTTCTTT.

The V call is TRBV11-2, the J call TRBJ2-7; 8 bases are a match to TRBD1. CDR1 and CDR2 from the germline V gene are SGHAT and FQNNGV. CDR3 length: 12 amino acids. V shed 6 bases, J shed 3 bases, and the junction held 1 base outside the gene matches. CDR3 DNA sequence: TGTGCCAGCAGGGGACAGGACTACGAGCAGTACTTC. Amino acid sequence: CASRGQDYEQYF.

V gene TRBV14 combines with J gene TRBJ2-1; 12 bases match TRBD1. This CDR3 is built from 15 residues. Trimming took 5 bases from V and 10 from J; bases not matched to a gene: 9. The germline V gene encodes CDR1 SGHDN and CDR2 FVKESK. CDR3 DNA sequence: TGTGCCAGCAGCATGGGGACAGGGGGCGAATACGAGCAGTTCTTC. Its translation: CASSMGTGGEYEQFF.

The chain recombines TRBV4-3 with TRBJ1-1; D is unresolved. The CDR3 is made up of 15 amino acids. V dropped 4 bases and J dropped 1 base, with 13 bases sitting between them. Germline V gene sequence: CDR1 LGHNA, CDR2 YSLEER. The CDR3, as DNA: TGCGCCAGCAGCCCAGATTTTAACAAGAACACTGAAGCTTTCTTT. Translating gives CASSPDFNKNTEAFF.

The rearrangement links TRBV9 to TRBJ1-1; the match to TRBD1 covers 7 bases. The germline V gene encodes CDR1 SGDLS and CDR2 YYNGEE. The CDR3 has 14 amino acids. With 4 bases clipped from V and 1 base from J, the junction kept 4 bases outside the gene matches. CDR3 in DNA: TGTGCCAGCAGCTCGGGGACAGAGAACACTGAAGCTTTCTTT. Protein sequence: CASSSGTENTEAFF. Complete variable domain (other parts from reference TRBV9 and TRBJ1-1): DSGVTQTPKHLITATGQRVTLRCSPRSGDLSVYWYQQSLDQGLQFLIQYYNGEERAKGNILERFSAQQFPDLHSELNLSSLELGDSALYFCASSSGTENTEAFFGQGTRLTVV.

The chain is built from TRBV11-3 and TRBJ2-1, with D possibly matching TRBD1 (5 bases). CDR1 and CDR2 from the germline V gene are SGHNT and YENEEA. The germline V and J ends were trimmed by 1 base and 10 bases, with 11 bases remaining between them. The CDR3 covers 13 residues. For the CDR3, the DNA is TGTGCCAGCAGCTTAGCACAGGTGACCGAGCAGTTCTTC. Its translation: CASSLAQVTEQFF.

The rearrangement joins TRBV29-1 to TRBJ1-2; no reliable D call. The CDR3 sequence is 12 residues long. The germline gives CDR1 SQVTM, CDR2 ANQGSEA. V shed 3 bases and J shed 5 bases, with 10 bases lying between them. The CDR3 loop is CSVDVWGYGYTF. For the CDR3, the DNA is TGCAGCGTTGATGTCTGGGGTTATGGCTACACCTTC. The variable domain in full, completed from reference TRBV29-1 and TRBJ1-2, reads SAVISQKPSRDICQRGTSLTIQCQVDSQVTMMFWYRQQPGQSLTLIATANQGSEATYESGFVIDKFPISRPNLTFSTLTVSNMSPEDSSIYLCSVDVWGYGYTFGSGTRLTVV.